A selection of T cell receptor beta chains follows, all from one sample in a study of CD8 T cells in ankylosing spondylitis. TCRdb itself ran the 5' RACE reads through MiXCR, one entry per CDR3 protein. Of around 88,000 distinct CDR3 sequences detected, roughly 9.6% appear once; the ten largest clones hold 5.1%. The sequenced material came from blood, either unsorted or a sorted T cell fraction (not recorded which). Receptor source: a male donor with ankylosing spondylitis or in good health (not recorded which). Both conserved end residues are part of each CDR3. D genes are given only for firm matches. Rows may omit the clone size; those that give it use once, few, many or a size class.

D	V	size	J	CDR3	DNA
.	TRBV7-2	many	TRBJ2-2	CASSARPGTAGELFF	TGTGCCAGCAGCGCTCGTCCCGGGACGGCCGGGGAGCTGTTTTTT
.	TRBV28	many	TRBJ2-7	CASVTPTYEQYF	TGTGCCAGTGTTACCCCCACCTACGAGCAGTACTTC
TRBD1	TRBV3-1	many	TRBJ2-1	CASSQDREDNEQFF	TGTGCCAGCAGCCAGGACAGGGAAGACAATGAGCAGTTCTTC
TRBD2	TRBV7-2	.	TRBJ2-1	CASSLVAGTYNEQFF	TGTGCCAGCAGCTTAGTAGCGGGGACCTACAATGAGCAGTTCTTC
.	TRBV12-3/TRBV12-4	many	TRBJ2-7	CASSSLTSPSSPYEQYF	TGTGCCAGCAGTTCCCTAACTAGTCCCTCATCCCCCTACGAGCAGTACTTC
.	TRBV5-1	many	TRBJ2-1	CASSLDGRSLIEQFF	TGCGCCAGCAGCTTGGACGGTAGATCCCTCATTGAGCAGTTCTTC
.	TRBV12-3/TRBV12-4	many	TRBJ2-7	CASTHLVGGNPDEQYF	TGTGCCAGCACACATCTTGTAGGGGGGAATCCGGACGAGCAGTACTTC
.	TRBV9	many	TRBJ1-6	CASSVTANSPLHF	TGTGCCAGCAGCGTAACCGCTAATTCACCCCTCCACTTT
TRBD2	TRBV7-8	many	TRBJ2-5	CASSARLAGNQETQYF	TGTGCCAGCAGCGCCCGACTAGCGGGGAACCAAGAGACCCAGTACTTC
.	TRBV7-9	few	TRBJ1-2	CASSLSLGGDGYTF	TGTGCCAGCAGCTTAAGCCTTGGGGGGGATGGCTACACCTTC
.	TRBV5-1	many	TRBJ2-2	CASSLSKIDDTGELFF	TGCGCCAGCAGCTTATCCAAGATTGATGACACCGGGGAGCTGTTTTTT
.	TRBV6-1	many	TRBJ2-7	CASSLGGHARSYEQYF	TGTGCCAGCAGCCTCGGAGGACATGCGCGCTCCTACGAGCAGTACTTC
.	TRBV12-3/TRBV12-4	medium-sized	TRBJ2-3	CASSFHGTLAQYF	TGTGCCAGCAGTTTCCATGGCACTCTAGCGCAGTATTTT
TRBD1	TRBV3-1	many	TRBJ1-1	CASSQGGQRGTEAFF	TGTGCCAGCAGCCAAGGGGGACAGCGAGGGACTGAAGCTTTCTTT
.	TRBV27	.	TRBJ1-4	CASSLPVGERATNEKLFF	TGTGCCAGCAGTTTGCCTGTAGGGGAACGGGCAACTAATGAAAAACTGTTTTTT
.	TRBV24-1	.	TRBJ2-1	CATSDPRGRLEFF	TGTGCCACCAGTGACCCCAGAGGGCGTTTGGAGTTCTTC
.	TRBV15	many	TRBJ2-1	CATSRTRRGWGNEQFF	TGTGCCACCAGCAGAACTCGCCGGGGATGGGGGAATGAGCAGTTCTTC
TRBD1	TRBV20-1	many	TRBJ2-7	CSAHLGTAFIRDEQYF	TGCAGTGCACACTTGGGGACAGCCTTTATCCGGGACGAGCAGTACTTC
.	TRBV7-8	.	TRBJ2-5	CASSPGTVVETQYF	TGTGCCAGCAGCCCCGGAACAGTAGTGGAGACCCAGTACTTC
.	TRBV11-2	many	TRBJ2-7	CASSFSLGQRSEQYF	TGTGCCAGCAGCTTTAGCTTGGGGCAGCGGAGCGAGCAGTACTTC
.	TRBV11-1	few	TRBJ2-4	CASSLPPWVSKNIQYF	TGTGCCAGCAGCTTACCGCCGTGGGTGTCCAAAAACATTCAGTACTTC
TRBD1	TRBV9	many	TRBJ1-1	CASSQWAGQGLVNTEAFF	TGTGCCAGCAGCCAGTGGGCGGGACAGGGCCTTGTGAACACTGAAGCTTTCTTT
TRBD1	TRBV10-3	many	TRBJ1-1	CAISEGQGGTEAFF	TGTGCCATCAGTGAGGGACAGGGAGGGACTGAAGCTTTCTTT
TRBD1	TRBV7-9	once	TRBJ2-1	CASSLSIAGGALNEQFF	TGTGCCAGCAGCTTAAGTATAGCAGGGGGCGCTTTGAATGAGCAGTTCTTC
.	TRBV5-1	many	TRBJ2-7	CASSSHNSASYEQYF	TGCGCCAGCAGCTCTCACAACAGTGCCTCCTACGAGCAGTACTTC
.	TRBV29-1	many	TRBJ1-4	CSVEKGPDGKLFF	TGCAGCGTTGAAAAGGGGCCGGATGGAAAACTGTTTTTT
TRBD2	TRBV27	many	TRBJ2-3	CASTPSGGRDTQYF	TGTGCCAGCACCCCTAGCGGGGGTAGAGATACGCAGTATTTT
.	TRBV29-1	many	TRBJ2-1	CSAVRDSSYGEQFF	TGCAGCGCGGTCCGGGACTCCTCTTACGGTGAGCAGTTCTTC
.	TRBV3-1	many	TRBJ2-5	CASSQERSGDQETQYF	TGTGCCAGCAGCCAAGAAAGGTCAGGGGACCAAGAGACCCAGTACTTC
.	TRBV12-3/TRBV12-4	many	TRBJ1-2	CASSSGYYGYTF	TGTGCCAGCAGTTCAGGGTACTATGGCTACACCTTC
TRBD1	TRBV12-3/TRBV12-4	many	TRBJ2-3	CASSLPTGGTDTQYF	TGTGCCAGCAGTTTACCGACAGGGGGCACAGATACGCAGTATTTT
.	TRBV10-2	many	TRBJ2-7	CASKRQGGDEQYF	TGCGCCAGCAAGAGACAGGGAGGGGACGAGCAGTACTTC
.	TRBV7-2	many	TRBJ1-1	CASSLGDRGRASEAFF	TGTGCCAGCAGCTTAGGGGATAGAGGTCGCGCGTCTGAAGCTTTCTTT
TRBD2	TRBV5-1	.	TRBJ2-6	CASSFTSGGTSGANVLTF	TGCGCCAGCAGCTTCACTAGCGGGGGGACCTCTGGGGCCAACGTCCTGACTTTC
.	TRBV28	many	TRBJ2-7	CASRRLTYEQYF	TGTGCCAGCCGCAGGTTAACCTACGAGCAGTACTTC
TRBD2	TRBV4-2	.	TRBJ2-7	CASSQIAGGDEQYF	TGTGCCAGCAGCCAAATCGCGGGGGGAGACGAGCAGTACTTC
TRBD1	TRBV20-1	many	TRBJ2-7	CSALQGLDEQYF	TGCAGTGCCCTACAGGGGCTGGACGAGCAGTACTTC
.	TRBV7-2	many	TRBJ2-3	CASSFLNTQYF	TGTGCCAGCAGCTTCCTTAATACGCAGTATTTT
.	TRBV9	many	TRBJ1-1	CASSVRRAWTEAFF	TGTGCCAGCAGCGTAAGGCGGGCTTGGACTGAAGCTTTCTTT
.	TRBV12-3/TRBV12-4	few	TRBJ1-5	CASSMGPENPQHF	TGTGCCAGCAGTATGGGTCCAGAGAATCCCCAGCATTTT
TRBD1	TRBV18	.	TRBJ1-2	CASSPPGDSYYGYTF	TGTGCCAGCTCACCACCGGGGGACAGCTACTATGGCTACACCTTC
.	TRBV20-1	many	TRBJ1-6	CSARVPQGLSSPLHF	TGCAGTGCTAGAGTCCCTCAGGGGCTCAGTTCACCCCTCCACTTT
.	TRBV5-1	many	TRBJ2-7	CASSFQGSEQYF	TGCGCCAGCAGCTTTCAGGGGTCCGAGCAGTACTTC
TRBD1	TRBV18	.	TRBJ2-1	CASSPKPAQTGANEQFF	TGTGCCAGCTCACCGAAACCGGCCCAGACAGGGGCCAATGAGCAGTTCTTC